This is a list of T cell receptor beta chains from one sample in a study of blood T cells in healthy people across ages. TCRdb reanalysed the 5' RACE reads using MiXCR and keeps one entry per CDR3 protein. This sample carries 1,300,000 or so distinct CDR3 sequences, almost 60% of them seen once, and the ten largest clones take approximately 7%. Material: blood. These receptor sequences come from a man aged 18-30 years in good health. CDR3s include the opening cysteine and the closing phenylalanine or tryptophan. D genes are given only for firm matches. The size entry is marked missing in some rows and otherwise reads once, few, many or a size class.

v_call	d_call	clone_size	j_call	cdr3_aa	cdr3_nt
TRBV6-2/TRBV6-3	.	.	TRBJ2-1	CASSYGPWGRSSYNEQFF	TGTGCCAGCAGTTACGGGCCTTGGGGGCGGAGCTCCTACAATGAGCAGTTCTTC
TRBV27	.	.	TRBJ2-3	CASSLRSTDPTDTQYF	TGTGCCAGCAGTTTAAGGTCGACAGACCCCACAGATACGCAGTATTTT
TRBV20-1	.	.	TRBJ2-7	CSASQYASSYEQYF	TGCAGTGCTAGCCAATACGCGAGCTCCTACGAGCAGTACTTC
TRBV4-1	TRBD2	.	TRBJ2-7	CASSQSLTSGVSYEQYF	TGCGCCAGCAGCCAATCACTGACTAGCGGGGTCTCCTACGAGCAGTACTTC
TRBV14	TRBD2	.	TRBJ2-7	CASGTSSCEQYF	TGTGCCAGCGGGACTAGCAGCTGCGAGCAGTACTTC
TRBV5-1	.	.	TRBJ1-6	CASSLAGTPYSPLHF	TGCGCCAGCAGCTTGGCCGGGACACCGTATTCACCCCTCCACTTT
TRBV7-9	TRBD1	few	TRBJ2-7	CASSWDETGYSYEQYF	TGTGCCAGCAGCTGGGACGAGACAGGGTACTCCTACGAGCAGTACTTC
TRBV28	.	.	TRBJ2-7	CASRGTNNMRVEQYF	TGTGCCAGCAGGGGGACAAACAATATGAGGGTCGAGCAGTACTTC
TRBV7-9	.	.	TRBJ1-2	CASSLVFGGNYGYTF	TGTGCCAGCAGCTTAGTTTTCGGGGGCAACTATGGCTACACCTTC
TRBV5-1	TRBD1	few	TRBJ2-3	CASRRAGTGIEQTDTQYF	TGCGCCAGCAGGCGCGCCGGGACAGGGATCGAACAGACAGATACGCAGTATTTT
TRBV29-1	.	.	TRBJ2-1	CSVPGIEQFF	TGCAGCGTACCAGGCATTGAGCAGTTCTTC